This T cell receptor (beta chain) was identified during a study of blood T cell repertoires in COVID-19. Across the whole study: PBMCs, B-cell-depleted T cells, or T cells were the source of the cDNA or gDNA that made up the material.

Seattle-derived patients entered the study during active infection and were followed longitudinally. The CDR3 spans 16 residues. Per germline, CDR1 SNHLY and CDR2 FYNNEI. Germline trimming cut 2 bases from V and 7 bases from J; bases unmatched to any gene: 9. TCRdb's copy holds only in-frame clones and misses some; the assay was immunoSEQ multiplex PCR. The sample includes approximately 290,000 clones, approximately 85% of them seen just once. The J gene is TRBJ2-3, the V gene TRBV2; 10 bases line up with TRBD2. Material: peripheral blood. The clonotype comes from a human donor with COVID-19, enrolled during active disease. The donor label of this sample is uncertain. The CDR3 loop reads CASSETRGSGRNTQYF. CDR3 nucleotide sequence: TGTGCCAGCAGTGAAACCCGGGGTAGCGGGAGGAATACGCAGTATTTT.